This T cell receptor (beta chain) was captured in a study of CD8 T cells in ankylosing spondylitis. Study findings and constraints: Ankylosing spondylitis blood appeared to carry a characteristic TCR beta motif of roughly 8 highly homologous variants. Some of the motif variants had earlier been found in reactive arthritis patients' fluid and blood. Within matched ankylosing spondylitis synovial fluid, disease-linked clones were reportedly significantly enriched.

As for this clonotype: Its cognate antigen is unknown.

Quantitative 5'-RACE with molecular barcodes generated TCR beta libraries. TCRdb itself ran the 5' RACE reads through MiXCR, one entry per CDR3 protein. There are about 540,000 distinct CDR3 sequences in the sample; about 13% occur only once, and about 6.8% lies in the top ten. Source material: blood, either unsorted or a sorted T cell fraction (not recorded which). The receptor was isolated from a male donor with ankylosing spondylitis.

The CDR3, as DNA: TGTGCCAGCAGTCGGTGGGGAGACAGGGGGCCGGAAAATGAGCAGTTCTTC. It is translated as CASSRWGDRGPENEQFF. The chain joins TRBV12-3 or TRBV12-4 to TRBJ2-1, with 10 nucleotides matching TRBD1. V shed 5 bases and J 7 bases; nucleotides not matched to a gene: 14. The CDR3 is made up of 17 amino acids.